This T cell receptor (beta chain) was sequenced during a study of breast tumors, draining lymph nodes, adjacent tissues. The lymph nodes were axillary draining lymph nodes from breast cancer patients. This clonotype was seen many times. Antigen: not known. Points from the study as a whole: The data were judged consistent with most tumor T cells coming from lymph node and expanding in tumor.

This CDR3 has 14 amino acids. Germline V gene sequence: CDR1 DFQATT, CDR2 SNEGSKA (reference sequence). Trimming left V 3 bases short and J 0 bases short, with 10 bases between. TCRdb re-called the multiplex PCR reads through MiXCR, storing one row per CDR3 protein. The sample shows 200,000 to 250,000 distinct CDR3 sequences, 30% to 35% of them seen only once. J is TRBJ2-3 and V is TRBV20-1; no definite D call. This receptor was obtained from a female donor with breast cancer. Some clones in this sample may be carry-over from other donors' samples. The specimen sequenced was axillary lymph node tissue. The CDR3 spells CSARSISSTDTQYF. DNA of the CDR3: TGCAGTGCTAGGTCCATTTCTAGCACAGATACGCAGTATTTT.